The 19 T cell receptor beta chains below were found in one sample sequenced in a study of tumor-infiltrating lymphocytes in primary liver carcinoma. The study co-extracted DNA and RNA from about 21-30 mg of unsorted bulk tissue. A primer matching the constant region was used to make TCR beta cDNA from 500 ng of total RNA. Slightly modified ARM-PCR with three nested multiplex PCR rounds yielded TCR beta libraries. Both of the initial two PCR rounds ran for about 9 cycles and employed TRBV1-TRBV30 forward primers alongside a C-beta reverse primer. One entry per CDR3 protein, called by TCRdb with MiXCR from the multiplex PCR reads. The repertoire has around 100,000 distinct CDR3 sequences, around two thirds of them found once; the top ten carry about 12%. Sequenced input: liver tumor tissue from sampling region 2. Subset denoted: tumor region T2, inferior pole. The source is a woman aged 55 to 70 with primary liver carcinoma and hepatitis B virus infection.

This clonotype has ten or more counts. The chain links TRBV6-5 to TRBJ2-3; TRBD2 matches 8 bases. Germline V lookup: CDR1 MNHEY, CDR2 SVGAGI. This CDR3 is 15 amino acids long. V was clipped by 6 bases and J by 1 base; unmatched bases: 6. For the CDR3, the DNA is TGTGCCAGCAGCCTTAGCGGGACGGGCACAGATACGCAGTATTTT. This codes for CASSLSGTGTDTQYF.

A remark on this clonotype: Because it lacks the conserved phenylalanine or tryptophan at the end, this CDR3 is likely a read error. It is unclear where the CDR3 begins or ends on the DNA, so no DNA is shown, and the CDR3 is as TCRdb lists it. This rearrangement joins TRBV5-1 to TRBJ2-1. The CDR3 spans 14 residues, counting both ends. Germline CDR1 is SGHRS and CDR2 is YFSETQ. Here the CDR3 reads CASSPGTSYNEHFL.

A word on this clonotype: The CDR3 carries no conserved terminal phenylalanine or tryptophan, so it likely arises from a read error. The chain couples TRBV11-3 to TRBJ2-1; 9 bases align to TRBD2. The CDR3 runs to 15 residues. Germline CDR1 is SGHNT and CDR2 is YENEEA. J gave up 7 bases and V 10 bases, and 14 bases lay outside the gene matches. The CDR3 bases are TGTGCCATCGGAGGGGGCGGGAGGGGGTATAATGAGCAGTTCCTC. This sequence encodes CAIGGGGRGYNEQFL.

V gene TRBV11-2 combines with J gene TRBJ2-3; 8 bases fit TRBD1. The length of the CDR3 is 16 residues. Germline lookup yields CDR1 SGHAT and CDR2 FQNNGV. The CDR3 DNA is TGTATCAGCAGCCGGAGGACAGGGATAGACACAGATACGCAGTATTTT. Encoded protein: CISSRRTGIDTDTQYF.

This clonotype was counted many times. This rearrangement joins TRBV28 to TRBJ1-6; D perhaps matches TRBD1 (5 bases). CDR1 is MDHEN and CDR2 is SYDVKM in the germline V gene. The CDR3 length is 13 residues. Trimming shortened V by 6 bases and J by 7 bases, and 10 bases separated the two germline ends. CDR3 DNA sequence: TGTGCCAGCAGCAACAGGAGAAATTCACCCCTCCACTTT. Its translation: CASSNRRNSPLHF.

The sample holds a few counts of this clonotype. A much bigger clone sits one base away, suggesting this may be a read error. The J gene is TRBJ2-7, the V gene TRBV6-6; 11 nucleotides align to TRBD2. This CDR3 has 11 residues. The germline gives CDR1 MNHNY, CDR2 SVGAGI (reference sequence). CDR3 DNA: TGTAGTAGCGGGAGGGGGTACGAGCAGTACTTC. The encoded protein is CSSGRGYEQYF.

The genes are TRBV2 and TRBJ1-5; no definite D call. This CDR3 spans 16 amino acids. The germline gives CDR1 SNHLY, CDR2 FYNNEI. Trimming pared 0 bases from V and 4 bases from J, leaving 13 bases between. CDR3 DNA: TGTGCCAGCAGTGAAGCGGGAACGACCAGGAATCAGCCCCAGCATTTT. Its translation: CASSEAGTTRNQPQHF.

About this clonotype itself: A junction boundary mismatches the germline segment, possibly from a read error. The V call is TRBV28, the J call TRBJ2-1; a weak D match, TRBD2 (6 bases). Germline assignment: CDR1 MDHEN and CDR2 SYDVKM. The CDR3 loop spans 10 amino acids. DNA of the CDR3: TGTGCCAGCGGGAGGAATGAGCAGCTCTTC. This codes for CASGRNEQLF.

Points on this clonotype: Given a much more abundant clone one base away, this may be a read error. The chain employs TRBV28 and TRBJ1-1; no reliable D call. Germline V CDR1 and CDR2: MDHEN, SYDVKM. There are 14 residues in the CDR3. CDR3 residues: CASSLSGWNTEASF. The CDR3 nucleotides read TGTGCCAGCAGTTTATCGGGTTGGAACACTGAAGCTTCCTTT.

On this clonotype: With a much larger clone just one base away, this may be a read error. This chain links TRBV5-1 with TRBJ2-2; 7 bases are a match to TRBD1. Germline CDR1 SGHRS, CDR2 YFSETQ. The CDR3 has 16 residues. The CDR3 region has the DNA TGCTCCAGCAGCGCCCCGGGACAGTCGAACACCGGGGAGCTGTTTTTT. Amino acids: CSSSAPGQSNTGELFF.

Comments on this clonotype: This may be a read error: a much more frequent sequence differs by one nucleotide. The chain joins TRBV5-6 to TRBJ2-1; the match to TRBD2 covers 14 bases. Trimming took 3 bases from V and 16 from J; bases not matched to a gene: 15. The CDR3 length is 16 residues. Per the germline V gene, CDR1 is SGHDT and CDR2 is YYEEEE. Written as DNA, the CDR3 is TGTGCCAGCAGCTCCGCGGGACTAGCGGGAGACAATGACCAATTCTTC. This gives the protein CASSSAGLAGDNDQFF.

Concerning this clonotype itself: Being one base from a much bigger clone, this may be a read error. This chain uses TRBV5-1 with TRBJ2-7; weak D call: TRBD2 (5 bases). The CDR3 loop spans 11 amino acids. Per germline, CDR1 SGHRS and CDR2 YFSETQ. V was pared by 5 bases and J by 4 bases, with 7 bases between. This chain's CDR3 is CASRWEYEQYF. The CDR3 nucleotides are TGCGCCAGCAGGTGGGAGTACGAGCAGTACTTC.

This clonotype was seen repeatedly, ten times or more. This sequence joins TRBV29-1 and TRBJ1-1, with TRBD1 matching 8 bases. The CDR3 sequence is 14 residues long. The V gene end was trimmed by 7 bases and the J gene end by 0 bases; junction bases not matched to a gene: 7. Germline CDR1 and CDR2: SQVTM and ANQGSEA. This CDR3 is CSARDRNLNTEAFF. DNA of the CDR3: TGCAGCGCCCGGGACAGGAACCTGAACACTGAAGCTTTCTTT.

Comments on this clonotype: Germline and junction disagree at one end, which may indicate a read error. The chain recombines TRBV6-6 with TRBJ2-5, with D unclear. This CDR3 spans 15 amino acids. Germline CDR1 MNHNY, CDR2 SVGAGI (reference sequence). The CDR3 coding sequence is TGTGCTAGCAGCCCCCCTGGACCGAACCAAGAGACCCAGTACTTC. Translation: CASSPPGPNQETQYF.

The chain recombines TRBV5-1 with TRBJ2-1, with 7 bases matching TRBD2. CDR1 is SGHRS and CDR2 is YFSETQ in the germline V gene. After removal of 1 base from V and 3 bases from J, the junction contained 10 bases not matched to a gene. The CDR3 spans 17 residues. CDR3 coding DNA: TGCGCCAGCAGCTTGAAGCTACTAGCGCTTAACTACAATGAGCAGTTCTTC. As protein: CASSLKLLALNYNEQFF.

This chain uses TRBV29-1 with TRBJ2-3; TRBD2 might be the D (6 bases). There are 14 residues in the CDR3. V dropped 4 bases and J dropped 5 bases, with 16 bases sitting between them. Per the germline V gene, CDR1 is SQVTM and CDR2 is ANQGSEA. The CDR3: CSVGIERAGDTQYF. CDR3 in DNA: TGCAGCGTTGGAATCGAGCGGGCTGGAGATACGCAGTATTTT.

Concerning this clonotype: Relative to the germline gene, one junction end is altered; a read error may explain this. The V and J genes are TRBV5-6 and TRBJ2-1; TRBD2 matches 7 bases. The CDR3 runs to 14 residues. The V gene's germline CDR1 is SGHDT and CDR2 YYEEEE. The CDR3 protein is CGSSSRTRGSFQFF. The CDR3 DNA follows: TGTGGCAGCAGCTCGCGGACTAGAGGGAGTTTCCAGTTCTTC.

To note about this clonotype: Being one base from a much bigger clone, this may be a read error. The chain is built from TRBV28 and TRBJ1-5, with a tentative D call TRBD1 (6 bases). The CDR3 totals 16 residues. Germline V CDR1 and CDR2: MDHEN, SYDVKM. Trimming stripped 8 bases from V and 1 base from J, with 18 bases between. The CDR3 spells CASGRSRGASNQPQHF. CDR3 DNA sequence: TGTGCCAGCGGTCGCTCGCGGGGGGCAAGCAATCAGCCCCAGCATTTT.

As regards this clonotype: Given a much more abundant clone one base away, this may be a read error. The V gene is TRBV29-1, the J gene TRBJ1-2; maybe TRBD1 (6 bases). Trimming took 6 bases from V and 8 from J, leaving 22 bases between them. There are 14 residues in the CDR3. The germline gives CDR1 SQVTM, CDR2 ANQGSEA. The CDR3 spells CSVDDRTGSGGYTF. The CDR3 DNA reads TGCAGCGTCGACGACAGGACCGGGTCGGGAGGCTACACCTTC.